The clone carrying this TCR beta chain is labeled as medium-sized (0.01 to 0.1%). Its specificity is unknown. This sample was taken from a study of tumor-infiltrating lymphocytes in primary liver carcinoma. Overall study context: Patients included men and women of 30 to 69 years.

Notes on the study in general: Lesser overlap characterized tumor-adjacent and tumor-blood pairs relative to tumor region pairs.

Starting material of 500 to 600 ng total RNA yielded TCR beta cDNA via a constant-region primer. It was through three nested multiplex PCR rounds of slightly modified ARM-PCR that TCR beta libraries arose. Two initial PCR rounds of ten to eleven cycles each paired TRBV1-TRBV30 forward primers with a C-beta reverse primer. TCRdb used MiXCR to reprocess the multiplex PCR reads, holding one entry per CDR3 protein. Among roughly 78,000 distinct CDR3 sequences listed, 71% were seen once. The germline V gene encodes CDR1 ENHRY and CDR2 SYGVKD. J lost 3 bases, V lost 9 bases, and 12 bases had no gene match. The CDR3 covers 15 residues. Unsorted bulk tissue of roughly 18-32 mg yielded co-extracted RNA and DNA.

The sample consisted of liver tumor tissue from sampling region 4. Subset defined: tumor region T4, right-lateral pole. The V gene is TRBV10-3, the J gene TRBJ2-7, with 9 positions matching TRBD1. The clonotype originates from a woman in her sixties or seventies with primary liver carcinoma and hepatitis B virus infection. The CDR3 DNA sequence: TGTGCCATTAACCCTGGGGGGACAGGGAACTACGAGCAGTACTTC. Its protein product is CAINPGGTGNYEQYF.